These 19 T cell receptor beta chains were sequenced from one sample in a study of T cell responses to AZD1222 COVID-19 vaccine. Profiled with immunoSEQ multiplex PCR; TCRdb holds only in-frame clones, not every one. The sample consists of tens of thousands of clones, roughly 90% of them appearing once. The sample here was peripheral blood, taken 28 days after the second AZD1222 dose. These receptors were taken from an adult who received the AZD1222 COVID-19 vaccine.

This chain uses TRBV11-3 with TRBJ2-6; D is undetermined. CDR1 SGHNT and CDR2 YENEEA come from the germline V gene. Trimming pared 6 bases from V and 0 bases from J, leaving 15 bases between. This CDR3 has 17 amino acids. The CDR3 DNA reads TGTGCCAGCAGTCGGCACCCTAAGATCTCTGGGGCCAACGTCCTGACTTTC. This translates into CASSRHPKISGANVLTF.

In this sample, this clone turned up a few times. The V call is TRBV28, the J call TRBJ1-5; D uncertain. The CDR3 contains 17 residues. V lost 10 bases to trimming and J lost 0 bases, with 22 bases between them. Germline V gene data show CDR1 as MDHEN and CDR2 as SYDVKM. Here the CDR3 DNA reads TGTGCCACCTGCAACACCCGCCGCTACGATAGCAATCAGCCCCAGCATTTT. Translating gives CATCNTRRYDSNQPQHF.

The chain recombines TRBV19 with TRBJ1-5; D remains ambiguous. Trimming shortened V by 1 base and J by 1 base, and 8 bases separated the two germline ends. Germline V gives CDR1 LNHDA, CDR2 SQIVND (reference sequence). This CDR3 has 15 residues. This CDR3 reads CASSIGLGSNQPQHF. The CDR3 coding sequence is TGTGCCAGTAGTATAGGGTTAGGAAGCAATCAGCCCCAGCATTTT.

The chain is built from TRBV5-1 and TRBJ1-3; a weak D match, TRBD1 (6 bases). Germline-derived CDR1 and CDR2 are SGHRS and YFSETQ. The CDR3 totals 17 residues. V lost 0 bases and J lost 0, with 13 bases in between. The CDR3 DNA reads TGCGCCAGCAGCTTGGATGGGGGCGCCCACTCTGGAAACACCATATATTTT. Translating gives CASSLDGGAHSGNTIYF.

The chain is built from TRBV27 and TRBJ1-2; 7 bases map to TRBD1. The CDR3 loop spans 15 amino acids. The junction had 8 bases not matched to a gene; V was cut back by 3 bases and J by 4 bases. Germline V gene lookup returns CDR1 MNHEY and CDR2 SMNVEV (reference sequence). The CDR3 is CASSLRQGVIYGYTF. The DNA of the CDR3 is TGTGCCAGCAGTTTGAGACAGGGTGTAATCTATGGCTACACCTTC.

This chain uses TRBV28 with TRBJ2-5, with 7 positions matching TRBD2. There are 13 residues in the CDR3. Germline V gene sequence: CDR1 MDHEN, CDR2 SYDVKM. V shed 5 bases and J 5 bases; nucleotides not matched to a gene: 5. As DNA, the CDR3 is TGTGCCAGCAGTCGAGCGGGAAGGGAGACCCAGTACTTC. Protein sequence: CASSRAGRETQYF.

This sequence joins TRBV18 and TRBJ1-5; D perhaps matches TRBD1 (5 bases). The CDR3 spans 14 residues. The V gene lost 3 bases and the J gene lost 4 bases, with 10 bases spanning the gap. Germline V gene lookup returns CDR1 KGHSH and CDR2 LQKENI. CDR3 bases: TGTGCCAGCTCACCCGGGACTCAGAATCAGCCCCAGCATTTT. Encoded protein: CASSPGTQNQPQHF.

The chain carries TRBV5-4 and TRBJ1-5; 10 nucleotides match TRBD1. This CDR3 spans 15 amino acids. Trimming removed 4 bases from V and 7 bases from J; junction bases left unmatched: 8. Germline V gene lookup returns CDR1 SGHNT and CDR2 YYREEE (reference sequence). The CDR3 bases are TGTGCCAGCAGCCTCGGGACAGGGGTGGGACAGCCCCAGCATTTT. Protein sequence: CASSLGTGVGQPQHF.

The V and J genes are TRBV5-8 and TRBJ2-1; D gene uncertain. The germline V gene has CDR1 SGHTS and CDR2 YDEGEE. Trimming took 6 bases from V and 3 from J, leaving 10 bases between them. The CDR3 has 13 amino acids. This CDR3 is CASTSRNYNEQFF. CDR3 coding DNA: TGTGCCAGCACGAGTCGCAACTACAATGAGCAGTTCTTC.

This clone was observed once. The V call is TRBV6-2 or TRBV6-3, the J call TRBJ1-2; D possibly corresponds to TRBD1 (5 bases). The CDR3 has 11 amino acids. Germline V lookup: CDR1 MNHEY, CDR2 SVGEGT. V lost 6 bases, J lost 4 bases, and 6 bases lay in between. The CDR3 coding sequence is TGTGCCAGCAGCCAGGGCTATGGCTACACCTTC. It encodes CASSQGYGYTF.

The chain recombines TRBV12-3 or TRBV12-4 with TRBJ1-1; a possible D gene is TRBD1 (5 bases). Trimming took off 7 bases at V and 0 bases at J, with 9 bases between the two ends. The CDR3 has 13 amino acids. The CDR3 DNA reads TGTGCCAGCACCAGACAGCTGAACACTGAAGCTTTCTTT. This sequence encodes CASTRQLNTEAFF.

CDR3 DNA sequence: TGCGCCAGCAGCTTAGGGCGCTACCAAGAGACCCAGTACTTC. Its translation: CASSLGRYQETQYF. The chain is built from TRBV5-1 and TRBJ2-5; no clear D. The ends were cut back, 2 bases at V and 0 bases at J, with 8 bases in the middle. This CDR3 contains 14 residues. The germline V gene has CDR1 SGHRS and CDR2 YFSETQ. Drawing the rest from reference TRBV5-1 and TRBJ2-5, the complete variable domain is KAGVTQTPRYLIKTRGQQVTLSCSPISGHRSVSWYQQTPGQGLQFLFEYFSETQRNKGNFPGRFSGRQFSNSRSEMNVSTLELGDSALYLCASSLGRYQETQYFGPGTRLLVL.

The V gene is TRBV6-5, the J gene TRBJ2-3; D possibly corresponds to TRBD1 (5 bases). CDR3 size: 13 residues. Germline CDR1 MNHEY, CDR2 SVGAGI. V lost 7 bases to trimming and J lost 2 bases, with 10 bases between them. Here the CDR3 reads CASKRQYTDTQYF. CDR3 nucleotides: TGTGCCAGCAAGAGACAGTACACAGATACGCAGTATTTT.

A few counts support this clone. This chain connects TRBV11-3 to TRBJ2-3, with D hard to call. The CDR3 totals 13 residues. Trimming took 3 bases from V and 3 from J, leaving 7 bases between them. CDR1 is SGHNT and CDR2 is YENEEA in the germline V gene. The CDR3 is CASSFSGTDTQYF. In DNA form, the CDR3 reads TGTGCCAGCAGCTTTAGTGGGACAGATACGCAGTATTTT.

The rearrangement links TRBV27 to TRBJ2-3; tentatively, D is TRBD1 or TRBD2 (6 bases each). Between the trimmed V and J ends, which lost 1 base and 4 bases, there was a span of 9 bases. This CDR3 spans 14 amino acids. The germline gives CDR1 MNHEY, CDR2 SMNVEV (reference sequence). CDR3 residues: CASSLWGAPDTQYF. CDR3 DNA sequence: TGTGCCAGCAGTTTATGGGGGGCCCCAGATACGCAGTATTTT.

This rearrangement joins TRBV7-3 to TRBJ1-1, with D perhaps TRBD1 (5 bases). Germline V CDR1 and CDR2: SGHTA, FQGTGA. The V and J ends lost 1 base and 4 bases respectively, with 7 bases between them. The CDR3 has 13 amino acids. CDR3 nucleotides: TGTGCCAGCAGCTTAAACGGGGGCACTGAAGCTTTCTTT. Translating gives CASSLNGGTEAFF. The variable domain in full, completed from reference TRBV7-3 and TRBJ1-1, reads GAGVSQTPSNKVTEKGKYVELRCDPISGHTALYWYRQSLGQGPEFLIYFQGTGAADDSGLPNDRFFAVRPEGSVSTLKIQRTERGDSAVYLCASSLNGGTEAFFGQGTRLTVV.

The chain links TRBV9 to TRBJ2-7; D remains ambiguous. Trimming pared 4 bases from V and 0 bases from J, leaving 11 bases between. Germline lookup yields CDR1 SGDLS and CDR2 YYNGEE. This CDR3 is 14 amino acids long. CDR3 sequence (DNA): TGTGCCAGCAGCAAAAAGGAGAGCTCCTACGAGCAGTACTTC. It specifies CASSKKESSYEQYF.

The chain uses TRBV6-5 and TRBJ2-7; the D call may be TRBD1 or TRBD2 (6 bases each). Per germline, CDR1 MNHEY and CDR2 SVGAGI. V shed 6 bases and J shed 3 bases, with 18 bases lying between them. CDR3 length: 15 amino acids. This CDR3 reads CASSLGGTSDYEQYF. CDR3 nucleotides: TGTGCCAGCAGCCTTGGGGGGACAAGCGACTACGAGCAGTACTTC.

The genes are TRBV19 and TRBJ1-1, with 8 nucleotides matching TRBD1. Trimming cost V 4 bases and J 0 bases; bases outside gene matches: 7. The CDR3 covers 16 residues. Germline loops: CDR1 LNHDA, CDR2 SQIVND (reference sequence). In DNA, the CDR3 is TGTGCCAGTAGTACACCCCAGGGGGCAGTGAACACTGAAGCTTTCTTT. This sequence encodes CASSTPQGAVNTEAFF.